This note documents a single T cell receptor (beta chain) sequence. Antigen specificity is unknown. Treatment meaning: roughly 19 received Ad26.COV2.S at low or high dose, single or two shots; roughly five received placebo; per-sample allocation not given. Samples came from day 63 after the first vaccine or placebo injection. This sample was taken from a study of Ad26.COV2.S vaccination and SARS-CoV-2 variants. About the study: By the intramuscular route, Ad26.COV2.S was given once, or twice 56 days apart. Study outcomes and limitations: Vaccine recipients surpassed placebo recipients in spike-specific TCR breadth.

The table came from immunoSEQ multiplex PCR; TCRdb's copy has only in-frame clones and leaves some out. This sample has some 370,000 clones, with roughly four fifths found just once. The germline V gene encodes CDR1 LNHDA and CDR2 SQIVND (reference sequence). Trimming at V came to 5 bases and at J to 0 bases, leaving 9 bases not matched to a gene. The CDR3 is made up of 17 amino acids. The V and J genes are TRBV19 and TRBJ2-1, with 8 bases that match TRBD1. The specimen was peripheral blood, collected in a trial of Ad26.COV2.S vaccine versus placebo. This clonotype was obtained from a person aged 18 to 59 who received the Ad26.COV2.S COVID-19 vaccine or a placebo. The CDR3 loop is CASSPSGTGYSYNEQFF. In DNA, the CDR3 is TGTGCCAGTAGTCCCTCGGGGACAGGTTACTCCTACAATGAGCAGTTCTTC.